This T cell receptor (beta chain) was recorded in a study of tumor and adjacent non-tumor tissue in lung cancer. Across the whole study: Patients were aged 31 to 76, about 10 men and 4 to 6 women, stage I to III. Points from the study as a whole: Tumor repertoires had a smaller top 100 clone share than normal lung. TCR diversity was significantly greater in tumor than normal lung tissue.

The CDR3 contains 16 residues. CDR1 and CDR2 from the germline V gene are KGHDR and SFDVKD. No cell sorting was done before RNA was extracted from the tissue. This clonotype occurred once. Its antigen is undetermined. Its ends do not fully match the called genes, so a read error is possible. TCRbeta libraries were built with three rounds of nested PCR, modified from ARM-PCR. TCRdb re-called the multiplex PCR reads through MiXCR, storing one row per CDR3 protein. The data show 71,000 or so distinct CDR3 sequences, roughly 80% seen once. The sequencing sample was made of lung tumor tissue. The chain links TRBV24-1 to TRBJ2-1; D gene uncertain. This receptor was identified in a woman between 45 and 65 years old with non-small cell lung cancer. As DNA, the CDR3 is TGTACCACCAGTAAGGCCAGCTGCAGATCCTATACTGAGCAGTTCTTC. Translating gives CTTSKASCRSYTEQFF.